What follows is one T cell receptor beta chain and its context. The data belong to a study of shared clonotypes between healthy human individuals. Trimming at V came to 2 bases and at J to 1 base, leaving 8 bases not matched to a gene. The germline CDR1 and CDR2 sequences are WNHNN and SYGVQD (reference sequence). This CDR3 comprises 17 residues. The naive CD8 fraction comprised CD45RO-negative cells positively selected for CCR7 and excluded terminally differentiated effector memory CD45RA+ cells. Produced via immunoSEQ multiplex PCR; TCRdb's table is partial and in-frame only. The sample lists millions of clones, 85% to 95% seen once, with around 1.1% in the top ten.

Sequencing was done on a sample of naive CD8+ T cells sorted from blood. This receptor was taken from a man younger than 35 in good health. The gene calls are TRBV10-1 and TRBJ1-5; 7 bases fit TRBD1. CDR3 protein: CASSEKRQGGSNQPQHF. CDR3 bases: TGCGCCAGCAGTGAGAAACGGCAGGGGGGCAGCAATCAGCCCCAGCATTTT.